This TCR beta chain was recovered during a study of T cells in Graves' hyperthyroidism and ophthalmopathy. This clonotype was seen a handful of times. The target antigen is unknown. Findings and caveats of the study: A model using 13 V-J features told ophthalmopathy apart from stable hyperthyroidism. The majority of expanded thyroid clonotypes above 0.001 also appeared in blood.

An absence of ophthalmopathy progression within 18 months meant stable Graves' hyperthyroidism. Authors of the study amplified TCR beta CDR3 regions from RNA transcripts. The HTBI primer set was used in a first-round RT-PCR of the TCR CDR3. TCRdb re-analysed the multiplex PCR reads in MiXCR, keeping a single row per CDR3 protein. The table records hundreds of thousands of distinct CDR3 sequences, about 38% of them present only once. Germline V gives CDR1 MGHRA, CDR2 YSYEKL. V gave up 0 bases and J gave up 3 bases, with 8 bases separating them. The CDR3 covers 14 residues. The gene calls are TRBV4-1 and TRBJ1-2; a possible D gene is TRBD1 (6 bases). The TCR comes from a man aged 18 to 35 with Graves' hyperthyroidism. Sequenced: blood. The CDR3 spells CASSQDSGDYGYTF. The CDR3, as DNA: TGCGCCAGCAGCCAAGACTCAGGGGACTATGGCTACACCTTC.